This TCR beta chain was profiled in a study of cytomegalovirus exposure and HLA in healthy donors. Overall study context: Unique TCRs from HLA-typed donors, some 85 million of them, were held in an early data release.

PCR involved 60 Vbeta and 13 Jbeta primers. Here immunoSEQ multiplex PCR was the method, and the copy in TCRdb shows in-frame clones only, minus some. The sample lists roughly 99,000 clones, approximately 84% seen once, with 2% to 2.5% in the top ten. There are 13 residues in the CDR3. Per the germline V gene, CDR1 is LGHNT and CDR2 is FRNRAP. The germline V and J ends were trimmed by 2 bases and 2 bases, with 6 bases remaining between them. Study-wide results and caveats: According to the study, 180 or so TCR beta chains were cytomegalovirus-associated. TCR sequences were mostly rare, though some public TCRs occurred in many donors.

Regarding this clone: Its target is unknown.

The genes are TRBV12-5 and TRBJ1-2; no firm D call. This sequence originates from a man aged 30-40 years in good health and CMV-seronegative. The specimen was PBMCs. The CDR3 DNA reads as TGTGCTAGTGGTTTGCAGGAAAACTATGGCTACACCTTC. Translated: CASGLQENYGYTF.